These 30 T cell receptor beta chains were sequenced from one sample in a study of radiation and T cells in renal cell carcinoma. Time point specified: baseline pretreatment blood. Treatment in this sample: 15 Gy SBRT to primary tumor, nephrectomy 4 weeks later. The repertoire was sequenced with immunoSEQ multiplex PCR; TCRdb's copy has only in-frame clones and lacks some. The sample carries 45,000 or so clones, roughly four fifths recorded once. Sequenced material: blood, taken from a patient whose treatment included radiotherapy and nephrectomy. The receptors stem from a woman in her sixties or seventies with renal cell carcinoma.

The chain links TRBV19 to TRBJ2-5, with D maybe TRBD2 (5 bases). This CDR3 spans 13 amino acids. V lost 6 bases, J lost 6 bases, and 14 bases lay in between. Germline lookup yields CDR1 LNHDA and CDR2 SQIVND (reference sequence). In nucleotides, the CDR3 is TGTGCCAGTAGAGATCCTAGCTCGCAGACCCAGTACTTC. It specifies CASRDPSSQTQYF.

The chain joins TRBV5-1 to TRBJ2-1; the D gene is possibly TRBD1 (6 bases). Germline V gene lookup returns CDR1 SGHRS and CDR2 YFSETQ. The CDR3 contains 14 residues. Trimming removed 4 bases from V and 8 bases from J, with 16 bases in between. This CDR3 is CASSPRSGVHEQFF. CDR3 bases: TGCGCCAGCAGCCCGAGATCAGGGGTCCATGAGCAGTTCTTC.

The chain couples TRBV5-1 to TRBJ2-5; 8 bases match TRBD2. V dropped 4 bases and J dropped 3; count of bases not matched to a gene: 11. The germline V gene has CDR1 SGHRS and CDR2 YFSETQ. This CDR3 has 16 amino acids. CDR3 sequence (DNA): TGCGCCAGCAGCCCGGGACTAGTGGGGACCAAAGAGACCCAGTACTTC. Encoded protein: CASSPGLVGTKETQYF.

The chain recombines TRBV5-1 with TRBJ2-3, with TRBD1 matching over 7 bases. The V gene end was trimmed by 5 bases and the J gene end by 0 bases; junction bases not matched to a gene: 9. CDR1 SGHRS and CDR2 YFSETQ come from the germline V gene. The CDR3 totals 16 residues. The CDR3 loop reads CASRWGQTTSTDTQYF. DNA for the CDR3: TGCGCCAGCAGATGGGGACAGACCACTAGCACAGATACGCAGTATTTT.

This rearrangement joins TRBV11-3 to TRBJ2-1; D is unresolved. The CDR3 consists of 18 residues. V was trimmed by 0 bases and J by 2 bases, leaving 17 bases between them. Germline CDR1 SGHNT, CDR2 YENEEA. The CDR3 protein is CASSLDARVRCPYNEQFF. The CDR3 nucleotides read TGTGCCAGCAGCTTAGATGCAAGAGTACGGTGCCCCTACAATGAGCAGTTCTTC.

The rearrangement uses TRBV27 and TRBJ2-1, with 7 bases matching TRBD2. The CDR3 length is 14 residues. Germline assignment: CDR1 MNHEY and CDR2 SMNVEV (reference sequence). J gave up 4 bases and V 8 bases, and 8 bases lay outside the gene matches. CDR3 sequence reads: CASRLGEGYNEQFF. The CDR3 DNA reads as TGTGCCAGCCGTCTGGGGGAGGGATACAATGAGCAGTTCTTC.

The genes are TRBV4-2 and TRBJ2-1; tentatively, D is TRBD2 (5 bases). V shed 0 bases and J shed 10 bases, with 10 bases lying between them. The CDR3 extends over 13 amino acids. Germline CDR1 LGHNA, CDR2 YNFKEQ. The CDR3 coding sequence is TGTGCCAGCAGCCAAGATATGCGGGCCGAGCAGTTCTTC. This codes for CASSQDMRAEQFF.

This rearrangement joins TRBV7-3 to TRBJ2-3; TRBD2 aligns across 7 bases. CDR1 SGHTA and CDR2 FQGTGA come from the germline V gene. This CDR3 has 15 residues. Germline trimming cut 6 bases from V and 4 bases from J; bases unmatched to any gene: 10. The CDR3 loop reads CASSLGGGSADTQYF. The CDR3 DNA reads TGTGCCAGCAGTCTGGGAGGCGGGAGTGCAGATACGCAGTATTTT.

CDR3 in amino acids: CASSPSTSGGSNEQFF. The CDR3 DNA follows: TGTGCCAGCAGCCCCTCGACTAGCGGGGGGTCCAATGAGCAGTTCTTC. This chain links TRBV4-2 with TRBJ2-1, with 13 bases aligning to TRBD2. Germline V gene sequence: CDR1 LGHNA, CDR2 YNFKEQ. This CDR3 region has 16 residues. J lost 6 bases, V lost 4 bases, and 6 bases had no gene match.

This rearrangement joins TRBV5-6 to TRBJ1-2, with D hard to call. The V gene lost 2 bases and the J gene lost 10 bases, with 12 bases spanning the gap. Germline V CDR1 and CDR2: SGHDT, YYEEEE. The CDR3 runs to 12 residues. DNA for the CDR3: TGTGCCAGCAGCTTTGGTCAGGCGGCCTACACCTTC. Encoded protein: CASSFGQAAYTF. The full variable domain, completed using reference TRBV5-6 and TRBJ1-2, is DAGVTQSPTHLIKTRGQQVTLRCSPKSGHDTVSWYQQALGQGPQFIFQYYEEEERQRGNFPDRFSGHQFPNYSSELNVNALLLGDSALYLCASSFGQAAYTFGSGTRLTVV.

This clone was observed at least ten times. The chain links TRBV6-6 to TRBJ2-5; D call uncertain. In germline, CDR1 is MNHNY, CDR2 SVGAGI (reference sequence). Trimming left V 3 bases short and J 0 bases short, with 8 bases between. The CDR3 consists of 14 residues. Here the CDR3 DNA reads TGTGCCAGCAGTTATAGAGAGTACCAAGAGACCCAGTACTTC. It translates to CASSYREYQETQYF.

This chain links TRBV11-1 with TRBJ1-1, with D perhaps TRBD1 (6 bases). Germline V gene lookup returns CDR1 SGHAT and CDR2 FQDESV (reference sequence). The V end was cut by 5 bases, the J end by 3 bases, with 13 bases between. CDR3 length equals 14 residues. The CDR3 sequence is CASSLTGYDTEAFF. In DNA, the CDR3 is TGTGCCAGCAGCCTAACAGGGTATGACACTGAAGCTTTCTTT.

The chain joins TRBV5-4 to TRBJ2-2; 10 nucleotides align to TRBD2. J was trimmed by 0 bases and V by 3 bases; bases with no gene match: 5. The germline V gene has CDR1 SGHNT and CDR2 YYREEE (reference sequence). The CDR3 spans 17 residues. This chain's CDR3 is CASSSGLAHSNTGELFF. CDR3 coding DNA: TGTGCCAGCAGCTCGGGACTAGCGCATTCGAACACCGGGGAGCTGTTTTTT.

The chain is built from TRBV7-3 and TRBJ1-1, with D uncertain. This CDR3 region has 13 residues. Looked up from germline, CDR1 is SGHTA and CDR2 is FQGTGA. The germline V and J ends were trimmed by 5 bases and 5 bases, with 12 bases remaining between them. Here the CDR3 DNA reads TGTGCCAGCAGCACACAAGGGTCGACTGAAGCTTTCTTT. It codes for CASSTQGSTEAFF. The full variable domain, with the rest looked up from reference TRBV7-3 and TRBJ1-1, is GAGVSQTPSNKVTEKGKYVELRCDPISGHTALYWYRQSLGQGPEFLIYFQGTGAADDSGLPNDRFFAVRPEGSVSTLKIQRTERGDSAVYLCASSTQGSTEAFFGQGTRLTVV.

This clone was seen only once. The rearrangement links TRBV7-2 to TRBJ2-2; 8 positions match TRBD2. This CDR3 has 16 amino acids. From germline, CDR1 is SGHTA and CDR2 FQGNSA. V dropped 2 bases and J dropped 4; count of bases not matched to a gene: 6. The CDR3 reads CASSLWGSGATGELFF. In nucleotides, the CDR3 is TGTGCCAGCAGCTTATGGGGTAGCGGGGCCACCGGGGAGCTGTTTTTT.

The V and J genes are TRBV28 and TRBJ1-1, with D maybe TRBD1 (5 bases). Trimming removed 6 bases at V and 1 base at J, with 12 bases between. The CDR3 covers 14 residues. Germline loops: CDR1 MDHEN, CDR2 SYDVKM. The CDR3 here is CASSQGWPNTEAFF. The CDR3 DNA follows: TGTGCCAGCAGCCAGGGATGGCCGAACACTGAAGCTTTCTTT.

The chain recombines TRBV9 with TRBJ2-1; D ambiguous. Germline assignment: CDR1 SGDLS and CDR2 YYNGEE. The CDR3 totals 11 residues. The CDR3 protein is CGTAGTGEQFF. Here the CDR3 DNA reads TGTGGCACCGCCGGAACGGGTGAGCAGTTCTTC.

The chain uses TRBV6-1 and TRBJ1-2; no reliable D call. Germline CDR1 is MNHNS and CDR2 is SASEGT. V was clipped by 8 bases and J by 0 bases, with 16 bases between them. This CDR3 is built from 15 residues. The CDR3 DNA follows: TGTGCCAGCCTCCCTTGGAGGGCCGCTAACTATGGCTACACCTTC. Translating gives CASLPWRAANYGYTF.

The chain couples TRBV5-1 to TRBJ1-3; D is uncertain. This CDR3 spans 12 amino acids. The germline V gene has CDR1 SGHRS and CDR2 YFSETQ. Deletions cut 4 bases from V and 4 bases from J, with 6 bases between. CDR3 in DNA: TGCGCCAGCAGCGACACCGGAAACACCATATATTTT. Its translation is CASSDTGNTIYF.

V gene TRBV27 combines with J gene TRBJ2-2; 8 bases are a match to TRBD1. CDR3 size: 14 residues. The germline V gene encodes CDR1 MNHEY and CDR2 SMNVEV (reference sequence). J lost 4 bases, V lost 10 bases, and 8 bases had no gene match. The CDR3 DNA reads TGTGCCACCAGGCCAACAGGGGGCACCGGGGAGCTGTTTTTT. It is translated as CATRPTGGTGELFF.

Only a few counts were recorded for this clone. The rearrangement joins TRBV5-1 to TRBJ2-7; the D gene could be TRBD1 or TRBD2 (5 bases each). The CDR3 is 12 residues long. V was cut by 0 bases and J by 7 bases, with 8 bases left in between. Germline V lookup: CDR1 SGHRS, CDR2 YFSETQ. CDR3 protein: CASSLAGTEQYF. The CDR3 DNA follows: TGCGCCAGCAGCTTGGCCGGGACGGAGCAGTACTTC.

V is TRBV6-1 and J is TRBJ1-1; TRBD1 matches 8 bases. Germline V gene data show CDR1 as MNHNS and CDR2 as SASEGT. The trim removed 7 bases at V and 1 base at J, leaving 8 bases unmatched. The CDR3 consists of 15 residues. The CDR3, as DNA: TGTGCCAGCAAAGCCGGACAGGGAGAGAACACTGAAGCTTTCTTT. Translating gives CASKAGQGENTEAFF.

The chain recombines TRBV11-3 with TRBJ2-2; weak D call: TRBD1 (6 bases). With 5 bases removed from V and 0 bases from J, the gap between germline ends came to 10 bases. The CDR3 is made up of 15 amino acids. Germline lookup yields CDR1 SGHNT and CDR2 YENEEA. CDR3: CASSPGTTNTGELFF. CDR3 sequence (DNA): TGTGCCAGCAGCCCCGGGACAACGAACACCGGGGAGCTGTTTTTT.

The rearrangement uses TRBV7-2 and TRBJ1-1; 7 nucleotides line up with TRBD1. Germline loops: CDR1 SGHTA, CDR2 FQGNSA. Trimming removed 6 bases from V and 2 bases from J; junction bases left unmatched: 6. This CDR3 region has 14 residues. CDR3 region: CASRPGQYNTEAFF. The CDR3, as DNA: TGTGCCAGCAGACCGGGACAGTATAACACTGAAGCTTTCTTT.

V gene TRBV4-3 combines with J gene TRBJ2-2; 7 bases fit TRBD2. J lost 0 bases, V lost 0 bases, and 7 bases had no gene match. Germline V gene sequence: CDR1 LGHNA, CDR2 YSLEER. The CDR3 has 18 amino acids. CDR3 protein: CASSQEPLAASNTGELFF. In DNA form, the CDR3 reads TGCGCCAGCAGCCAAGAGCCCCTAGCGGCATCGAACACCGGGGAGCTGTTTTTT.

This chain connects TRBV16 to TRBJ2-5; D might be TRBD2 (6 bases). The CDR3 has 13 amino acids. Per the germline V gene, CDR1 is KGHSY and CDR2 is FQNENV. Trimming pared 4 bases from V and 2 bases from J, leaving 8 bases between. The DNA for the CDR3 is TGTGCCAGCAGCCCCGGGAGTCAAGAGACCCAGTACTTC. This translates into CASSPGSQETQYF.

This chain joins TRBV5-1 and TRBJ2-5, with 12 bases that match TRBD2. V lost 0 bases and J lost 3; bases outside the gene matches: 3. The CDR3 loop spans 16 amino acids. CDR1 and CDR2 (germline): SGHRS, YFSETQ. CDR3: CASSLAPSGGEETQYF. DNA for the CDR3: TGCGCCAGCAGCTTGGCCCCTAGCGGGGGGGAAGAGACCCAGTACTTC. Filled out from reference TRBV5-1 and TRBJ2-5, the complete variable domain reads KAGVTQTPRYLIKTRGQQVTLSCSPISGHRSVSWYQQTPGQGLQFLFEYFSETQRNKGNFPGRFSGRQFSNSRSEMNVSTLELGDSALYLCASSLAPSGGEETQYFGPGTRLLVL.

This chain links TRBV7-9 with TRBJ2-3; D unresolved. The V end was cut by 1 base, the J end by 2 bases, with 4 bases between. Germline CDR1 and CDR2: SEHNR and FQNEAQ (reference sequence). This CDR3 is 13 amino acids long. The CDR3 nucleotides are TGTGCCAGCAGCTTAGATGTCACAGATACGCAGTATTTT. Protein: CASSLDVTDTQYF. Full variable domain (rest looked up from reference TRBV7-9 and TRBJ2-3): DTGVSQNPRHKITKRGQNVTFRCDPISEHNRLYWYRQTLGQGPEFLTYFQNEAQLEKSRLLSDRFSAERPKGSFSTLEIQRTEQGDSAMYLCASSLDVTDTQYFGPGTRLTVL.

The V call is TRBV6-1, the J call TRBJ2-1, with D hard to call. CDR3 size: 15 residues. Germline CDR1 MNHNS, CDR2 SASEGT. The V end was cut by 4 bases, the J end by 5 bases, with 15 bases between. Written as DNA, the CDR3 is TGTGCCAGCAGTGGAAATACCGCTCCGGACAATGAGCAGTTCTTC. It is translated as CASSGNTAPDNEQFF.

This clone was counted a single time. This chain connects TRBV5-6 to TRBJ1-5; maybe TRBD1 (6 bases). Per germline, CDR1 SGHDT and CDR2 YYEEEE. V shed 4 bases and J shed 7 bases, with 9 bases lying between them. This CDR3 spans 12 amino acids. CDR3 coding DNA: TGTGCCAGCAGCAACAGGGACCAGCCCCAGCATTTT. It yields the protein CASSNRDQPQHF.